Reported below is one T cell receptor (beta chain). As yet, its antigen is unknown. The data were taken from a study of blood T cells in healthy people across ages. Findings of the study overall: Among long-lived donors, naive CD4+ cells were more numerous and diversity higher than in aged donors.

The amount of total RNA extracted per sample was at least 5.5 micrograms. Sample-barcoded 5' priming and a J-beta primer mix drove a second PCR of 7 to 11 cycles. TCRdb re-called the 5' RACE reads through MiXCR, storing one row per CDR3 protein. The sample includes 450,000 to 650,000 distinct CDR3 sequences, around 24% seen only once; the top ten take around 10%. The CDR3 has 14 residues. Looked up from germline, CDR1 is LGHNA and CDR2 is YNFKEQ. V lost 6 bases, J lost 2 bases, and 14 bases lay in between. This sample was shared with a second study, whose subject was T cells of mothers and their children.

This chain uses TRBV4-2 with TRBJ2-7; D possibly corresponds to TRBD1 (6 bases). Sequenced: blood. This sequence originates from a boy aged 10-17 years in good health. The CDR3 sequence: CASSPIGQPYEQYF. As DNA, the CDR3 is TGTGCCAGCAGTCCTATCGGACAGCCCTACGAGCAGTACTTC.